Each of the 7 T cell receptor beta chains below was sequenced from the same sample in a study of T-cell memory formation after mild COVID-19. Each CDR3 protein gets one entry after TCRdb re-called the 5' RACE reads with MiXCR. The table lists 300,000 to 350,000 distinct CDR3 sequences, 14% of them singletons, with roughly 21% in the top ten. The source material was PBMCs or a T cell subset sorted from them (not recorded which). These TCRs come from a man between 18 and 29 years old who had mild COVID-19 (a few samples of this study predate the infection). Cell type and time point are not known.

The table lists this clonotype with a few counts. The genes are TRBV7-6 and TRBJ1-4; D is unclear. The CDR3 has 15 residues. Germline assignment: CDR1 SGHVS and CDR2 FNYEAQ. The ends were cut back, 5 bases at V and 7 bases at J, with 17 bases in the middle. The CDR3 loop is CASSPRTASGEKLFF. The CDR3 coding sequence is TGTGCCAGCAGCCCCAGGACCGCTTCGGGTGAAAAACTGTTTTTT.

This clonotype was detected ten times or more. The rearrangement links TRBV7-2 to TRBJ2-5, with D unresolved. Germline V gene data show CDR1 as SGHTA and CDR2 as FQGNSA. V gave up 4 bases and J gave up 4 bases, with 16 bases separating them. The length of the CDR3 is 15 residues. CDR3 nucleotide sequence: TGTGCCAGCAGCTCGTGGGCGCACTACCCAGAGACCCAGTACTTC. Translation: CASSSWAHYPETQYF.

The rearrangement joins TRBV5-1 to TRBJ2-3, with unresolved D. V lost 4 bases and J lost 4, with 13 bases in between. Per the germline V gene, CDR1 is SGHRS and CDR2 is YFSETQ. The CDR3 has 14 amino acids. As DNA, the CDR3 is TGCGCCAGCAGCCCCCCCGGCCGAGCAGATACGCAGTATTTT. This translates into CASSPPGRADTQYF.

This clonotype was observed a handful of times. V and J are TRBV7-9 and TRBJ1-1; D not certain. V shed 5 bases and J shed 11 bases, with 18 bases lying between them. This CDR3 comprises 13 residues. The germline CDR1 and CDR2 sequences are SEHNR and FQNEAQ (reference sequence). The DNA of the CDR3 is TGTGCCAGCAGCCCAGACCTCGAGCGGGCCGCTTTCTTT. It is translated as CASSPDLERAAFF.

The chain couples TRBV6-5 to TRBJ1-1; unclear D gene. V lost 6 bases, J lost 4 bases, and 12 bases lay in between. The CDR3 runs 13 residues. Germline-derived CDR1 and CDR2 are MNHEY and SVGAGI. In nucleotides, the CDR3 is TGTGCCAGCAGGGGCGTTTCGAGCACTGAAGCTTTCTTT. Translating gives CASRGVSSTEAFF.

Here the CDR3 reads CASSQDRSYLYNEQFF. CDR3 sequence (DNA): TGTGCCAGCAGCCAAGATCGCAGCTACTTATACAATGAGCAGTTCTTC. The chain links TRBV4-2 to TRBJ2-1; D remains ambiguous. The CDR3 sequence is 16 residues long. Between the trimmed V and J ends, which lost 0 bases and 4 bases, there was a span of 13 bases. Germline V lookup: CDR1 LGHNA, CDR2 YNFKEQ.

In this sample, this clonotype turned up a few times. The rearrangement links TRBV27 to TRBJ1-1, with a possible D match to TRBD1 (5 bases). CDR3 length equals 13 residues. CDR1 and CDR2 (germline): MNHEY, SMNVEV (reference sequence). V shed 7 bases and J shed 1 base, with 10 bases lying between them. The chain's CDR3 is CASKGVRNTEAFF. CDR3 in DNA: TGTGCCAGCAAAGGGGTACGGAACACTGAAGCTTTCTTT.